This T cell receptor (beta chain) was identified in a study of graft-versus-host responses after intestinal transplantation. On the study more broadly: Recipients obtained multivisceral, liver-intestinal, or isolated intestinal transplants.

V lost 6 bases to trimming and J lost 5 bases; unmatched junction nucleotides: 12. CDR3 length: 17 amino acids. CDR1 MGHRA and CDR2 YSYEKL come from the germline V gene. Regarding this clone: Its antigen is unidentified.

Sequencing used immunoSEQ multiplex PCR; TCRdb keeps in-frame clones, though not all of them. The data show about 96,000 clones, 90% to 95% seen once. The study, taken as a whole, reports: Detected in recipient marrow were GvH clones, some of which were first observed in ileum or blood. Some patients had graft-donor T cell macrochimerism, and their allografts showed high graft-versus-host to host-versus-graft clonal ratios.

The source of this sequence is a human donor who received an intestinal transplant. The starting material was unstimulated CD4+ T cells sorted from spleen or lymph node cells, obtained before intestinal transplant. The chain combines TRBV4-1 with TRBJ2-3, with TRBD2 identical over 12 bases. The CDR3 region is CASRTRLAGVEGDTQYF. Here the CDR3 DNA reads TGCGCCAGCAGGACGAGACTAGCGGGAGTTGAAGGAGATACGCAGTATTTT.